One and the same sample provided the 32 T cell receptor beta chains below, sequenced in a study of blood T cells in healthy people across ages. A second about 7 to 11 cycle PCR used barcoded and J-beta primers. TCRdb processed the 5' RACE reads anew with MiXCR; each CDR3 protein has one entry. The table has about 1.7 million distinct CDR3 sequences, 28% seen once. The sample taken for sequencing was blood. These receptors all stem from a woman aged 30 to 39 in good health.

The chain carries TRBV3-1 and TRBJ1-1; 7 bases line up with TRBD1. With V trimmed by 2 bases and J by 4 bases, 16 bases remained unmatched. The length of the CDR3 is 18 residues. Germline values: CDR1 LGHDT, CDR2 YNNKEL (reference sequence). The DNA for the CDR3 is TGTGCCAGCAGCCAAAAGGACCCCTACAGGGGAACCCTCACTGAAGCTTTCTTT. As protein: CASSQKDPYRGTLTEAFF.

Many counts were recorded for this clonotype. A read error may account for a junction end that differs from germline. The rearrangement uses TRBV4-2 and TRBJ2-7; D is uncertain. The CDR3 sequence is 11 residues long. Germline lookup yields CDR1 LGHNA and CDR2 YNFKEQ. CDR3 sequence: CASSQDGEQYF. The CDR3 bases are TGCGCCAGCAGCCAAGATGGCGAGCAGTACTTC.

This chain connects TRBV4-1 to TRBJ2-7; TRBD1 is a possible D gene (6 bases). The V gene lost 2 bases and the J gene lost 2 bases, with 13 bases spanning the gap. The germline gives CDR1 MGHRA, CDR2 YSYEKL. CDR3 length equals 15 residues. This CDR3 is CASSQLRQAAYEQYF. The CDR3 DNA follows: TGCGCCAGCAGCCAATTGAGACAGGCAGCCTACGAGCAGTACTTC.

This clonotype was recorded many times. The CDR3 loop reads CSARPTGGPAITYEQYF. CDR3 sequence (DNA): TGCAGTGCTAGACCCACGGGGGGTCCGGCGATTACCTACGAGCAGTACTTC. This chain connects TRBV20-1 to TRBJ2-7; 7 bases line up with TRBD2. The germline CDR1 and CDR2 sequences are DFQATT and SNEGSKA (reference sequence). After removal of 2 bases from V and 2 bases from J, the junction contained 15 bases not matched to a gene. This CDR3 spans 17 amino acids.

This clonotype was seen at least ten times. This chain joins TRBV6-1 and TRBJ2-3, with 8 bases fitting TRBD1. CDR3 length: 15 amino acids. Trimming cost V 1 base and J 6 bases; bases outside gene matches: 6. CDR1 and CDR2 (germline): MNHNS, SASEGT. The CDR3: CASSEDRTGYDTQYF. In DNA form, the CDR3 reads TGTGCCAGCAGTGAAGATAGGACAGGGTACGATACGCAGTATTTT.

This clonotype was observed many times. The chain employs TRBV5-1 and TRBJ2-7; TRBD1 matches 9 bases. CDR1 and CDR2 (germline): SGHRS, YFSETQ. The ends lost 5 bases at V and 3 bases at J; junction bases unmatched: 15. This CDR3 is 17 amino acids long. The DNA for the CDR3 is TGCGCCAGCAGGCAAATGGCCGGGACAGGGTTCGTCTACGAGCAGTACTTC. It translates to CASRQMAGTGFVYEQYF.

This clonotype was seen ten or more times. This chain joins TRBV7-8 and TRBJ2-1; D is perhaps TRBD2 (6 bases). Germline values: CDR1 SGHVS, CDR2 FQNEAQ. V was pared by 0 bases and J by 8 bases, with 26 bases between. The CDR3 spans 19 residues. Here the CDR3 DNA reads TGTGCCAGCAGCTTAGCGGTCGTGGTAGCGGAGCCTGGGGTCCATGAGCAGTTCTTC. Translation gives CASSLAVVVAEPGVHEQFF.

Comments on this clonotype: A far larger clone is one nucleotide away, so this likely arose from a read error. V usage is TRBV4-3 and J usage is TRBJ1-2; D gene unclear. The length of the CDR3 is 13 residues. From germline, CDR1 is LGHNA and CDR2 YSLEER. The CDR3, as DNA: TGCGCCAGCAGCCAAGACAGGAACTGTGGCTACACCTTC. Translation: CASSQDRNCGYTF.

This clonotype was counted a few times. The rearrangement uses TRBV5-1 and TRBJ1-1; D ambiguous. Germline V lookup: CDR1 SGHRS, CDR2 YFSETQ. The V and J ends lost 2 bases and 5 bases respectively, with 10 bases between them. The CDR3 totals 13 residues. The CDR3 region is CASSFEVGTEAFF. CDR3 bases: TGCGCCAGCAGCTTCGAAGTGGGAACTGAAGCTTTCTTT.

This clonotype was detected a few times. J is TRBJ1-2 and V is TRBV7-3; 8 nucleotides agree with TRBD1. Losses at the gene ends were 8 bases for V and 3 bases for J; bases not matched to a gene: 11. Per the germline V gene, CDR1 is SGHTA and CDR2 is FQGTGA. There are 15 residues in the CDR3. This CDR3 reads CASAPGGQGDYGYTF. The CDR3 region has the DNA TGTGCCAGCGCCCCCGGAGGACAGGGCGACTATGGCTACACCTTC.

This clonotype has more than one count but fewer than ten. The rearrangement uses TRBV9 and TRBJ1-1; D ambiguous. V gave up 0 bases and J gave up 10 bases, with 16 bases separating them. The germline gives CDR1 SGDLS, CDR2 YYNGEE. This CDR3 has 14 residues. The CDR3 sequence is CASSVVQIPRGAFF. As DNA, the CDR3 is TGTGCCAGCAGCGTAGTCCAGATCCCTCGCGGAGCTTTCTTT.

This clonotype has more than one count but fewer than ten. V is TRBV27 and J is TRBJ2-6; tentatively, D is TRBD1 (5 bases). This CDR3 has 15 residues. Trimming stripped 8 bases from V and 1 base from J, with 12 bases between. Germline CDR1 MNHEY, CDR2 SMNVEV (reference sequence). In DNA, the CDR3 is TGTGCCAGCCCCAATCCAGGGTCTGGGGCCAACGTCCTGACTTTC. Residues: CASPNPGSGANVLTF.

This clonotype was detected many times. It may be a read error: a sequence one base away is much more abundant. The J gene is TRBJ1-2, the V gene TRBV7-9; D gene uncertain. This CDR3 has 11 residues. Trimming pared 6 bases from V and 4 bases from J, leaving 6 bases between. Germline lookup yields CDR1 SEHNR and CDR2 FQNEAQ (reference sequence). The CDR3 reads CASSSRYGYTF. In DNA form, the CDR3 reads TGTGCCAGCAGTTCCCGCTATGGCTACACCTTC.

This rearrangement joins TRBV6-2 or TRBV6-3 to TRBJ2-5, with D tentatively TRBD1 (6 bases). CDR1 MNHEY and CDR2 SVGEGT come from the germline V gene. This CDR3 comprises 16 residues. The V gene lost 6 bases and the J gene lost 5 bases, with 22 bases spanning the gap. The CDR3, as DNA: TGTGCCAGCAGACTAAATCCCGGGGCAGGGGAGGAGACCCAGTACTTC. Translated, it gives CASRLNPGAGEETQYF.

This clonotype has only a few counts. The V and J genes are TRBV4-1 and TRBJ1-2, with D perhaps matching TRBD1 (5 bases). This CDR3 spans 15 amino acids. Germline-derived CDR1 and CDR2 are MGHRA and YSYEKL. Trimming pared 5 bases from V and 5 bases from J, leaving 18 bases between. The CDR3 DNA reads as TGCGCCAGCAGCACCCGAACAGGACCTCTATATGGCTACACCTTC. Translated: CASSTRTGPLYGYTF.

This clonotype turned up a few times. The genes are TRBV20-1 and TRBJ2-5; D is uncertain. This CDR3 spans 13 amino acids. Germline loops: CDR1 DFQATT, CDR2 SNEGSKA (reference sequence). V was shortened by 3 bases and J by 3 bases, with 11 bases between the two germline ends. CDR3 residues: CSASPGREETQYF. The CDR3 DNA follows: TGCAGTGCTAGCCCCGGACGCGAAGAGACCCAGTACTTC.

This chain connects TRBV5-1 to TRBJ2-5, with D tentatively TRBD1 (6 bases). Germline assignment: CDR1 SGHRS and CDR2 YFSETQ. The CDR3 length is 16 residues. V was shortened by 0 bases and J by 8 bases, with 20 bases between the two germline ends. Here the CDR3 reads CASSLGHRDIPDTQYF. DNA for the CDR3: TGCGCCAGCAGCTTGGGCCACCGGGACATACCAGACACCCAGTACTTC. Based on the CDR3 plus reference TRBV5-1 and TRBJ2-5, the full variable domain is KAGVTQTPRYLIKTRGQQVTLSCSPISGHRSVSWYQQTPGQGLQFLFEYFSETQRNKGNFPGRFSGRQFSNSRSEMNVSTLELGDSALYLCASSLGHRDIPDTQYFGPGTRLLVL.

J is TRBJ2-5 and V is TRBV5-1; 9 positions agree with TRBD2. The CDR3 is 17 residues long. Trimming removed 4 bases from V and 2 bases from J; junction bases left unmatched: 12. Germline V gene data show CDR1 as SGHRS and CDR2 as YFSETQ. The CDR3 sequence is CASSPKGLAGTQETQYF. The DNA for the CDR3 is TGCGCCAGCAGCCCCAAGGGGCTAGCGGGGACACAAGAGACCCAGTACTTC.

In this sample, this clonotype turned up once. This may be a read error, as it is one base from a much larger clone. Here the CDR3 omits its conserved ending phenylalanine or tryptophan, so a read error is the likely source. Here the CDR3 reads CASSFRQQGVNEQYC. Here the CDR3 DNA reads TGTGCCAGCAGTTTCCGCCAACAGGGCGTCAACGAGCAGTACTGC. The chain has TRBV12-3 or TRBV12-4 and TRBJ2-4; possible D gene TRBD1, 6 bases. The better agreement between TRBJ2-7 and the DNA end casts doubt on the J call. CDR3 length: 15 amino acids.

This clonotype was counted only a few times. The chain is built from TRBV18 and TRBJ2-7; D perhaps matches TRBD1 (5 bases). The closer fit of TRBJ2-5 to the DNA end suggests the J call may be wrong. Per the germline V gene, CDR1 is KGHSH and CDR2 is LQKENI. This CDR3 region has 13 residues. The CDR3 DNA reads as TGTGCCAGCTCACCAAACACAGGAGAGACCCAGTACTTC. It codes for CASSPNTGETQYF.

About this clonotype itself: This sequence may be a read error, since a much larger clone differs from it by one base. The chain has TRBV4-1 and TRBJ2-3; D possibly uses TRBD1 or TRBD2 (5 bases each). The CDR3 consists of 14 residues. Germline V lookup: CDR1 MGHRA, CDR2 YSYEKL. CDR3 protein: CASSRGAGTDTRYF. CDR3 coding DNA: TGCGCCAGCAGCCGAGGGGCTGGCACAGATACGCGGTATTTT.

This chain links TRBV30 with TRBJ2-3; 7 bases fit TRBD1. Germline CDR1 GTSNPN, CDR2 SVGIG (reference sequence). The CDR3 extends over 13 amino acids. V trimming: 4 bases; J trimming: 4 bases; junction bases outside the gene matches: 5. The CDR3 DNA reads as TGTGCCTGGAACAGGGGTCCCGCAGATACGCAGTATTTT. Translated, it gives CAWNRGPADTQYF.

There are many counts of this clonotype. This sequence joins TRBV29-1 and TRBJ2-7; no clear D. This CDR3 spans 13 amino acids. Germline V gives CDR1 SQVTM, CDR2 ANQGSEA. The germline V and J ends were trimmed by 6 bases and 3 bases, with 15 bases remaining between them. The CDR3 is CSVRNSRYYEQYF. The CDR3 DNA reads TGCAGCGTGAGGAACAGCCGTTACTACGAGCAGTACTTC.

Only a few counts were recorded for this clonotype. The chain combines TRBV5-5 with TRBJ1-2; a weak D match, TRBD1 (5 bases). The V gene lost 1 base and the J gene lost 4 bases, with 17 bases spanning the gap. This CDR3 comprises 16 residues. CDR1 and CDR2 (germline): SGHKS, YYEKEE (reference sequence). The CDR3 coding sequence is TGTGCCAGCAGCTTGCCAGGGAGGGGAGTGGGCTATGGCTACACCTTC. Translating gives CASSLPGRGVGYGYTF.

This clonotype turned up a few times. In nucleotides, the CDR3 is TGTGCCAGCAGTCCTCCAACGCGGGGGCGCAACGAGCAGTACTTC. This translates into CASSPPTRGRNEQYF. The genes are TRBV2 and TRBJ2-7; TRBD2 might be the D (7 bases). In germline, CDR1 is SNHLY, CDR2 FYNNEI. V was clipped by 5 bases and J by 5 bases, with 19 bases between them. CDR3 length: 15 residues.

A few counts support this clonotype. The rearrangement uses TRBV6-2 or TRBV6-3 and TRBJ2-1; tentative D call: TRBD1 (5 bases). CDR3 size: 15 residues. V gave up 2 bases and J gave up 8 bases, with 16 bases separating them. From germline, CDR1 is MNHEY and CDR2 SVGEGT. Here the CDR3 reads CASSYRKRGLHEQFF. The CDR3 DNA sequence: TGTGCCAGCAGTTACCGGAAAAGGGGATTGCATGAGCAGTTCTTC.

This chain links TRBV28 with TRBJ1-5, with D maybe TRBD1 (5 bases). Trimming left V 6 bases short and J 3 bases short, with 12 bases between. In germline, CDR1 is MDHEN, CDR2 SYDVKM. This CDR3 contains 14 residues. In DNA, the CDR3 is TGTGCCAGCAGAAAGGGGCCATACAATCAGCCCCAGCATTTT. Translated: CASRKGPYNQPQHF.

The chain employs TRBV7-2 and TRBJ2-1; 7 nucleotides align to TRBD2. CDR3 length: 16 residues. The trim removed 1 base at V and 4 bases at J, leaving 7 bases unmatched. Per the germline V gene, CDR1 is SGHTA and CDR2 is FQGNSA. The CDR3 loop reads CASSLVPGGDYNEQFF. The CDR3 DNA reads TGTGCCAGCAGCTTAGTACCGGGAGGCGATTACAATGAGCAGTTCTTC.

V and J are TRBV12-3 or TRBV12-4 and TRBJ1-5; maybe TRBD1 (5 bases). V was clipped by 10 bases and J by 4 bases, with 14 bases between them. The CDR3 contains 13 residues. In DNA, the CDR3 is TGTGCCATCACCGGGACGGTGAATCAGCCCCAGCATTTT. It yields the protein CAITGTVNQPQHF.

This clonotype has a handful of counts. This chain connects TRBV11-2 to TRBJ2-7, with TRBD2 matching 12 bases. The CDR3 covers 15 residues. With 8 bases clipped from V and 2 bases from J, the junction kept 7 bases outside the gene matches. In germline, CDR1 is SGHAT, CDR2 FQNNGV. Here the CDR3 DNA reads TGTGCCAGCCAGCTAGCGGGAGGGCAGGCCTACGAGCAGTACTTC. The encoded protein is CASQLAGGQAYEQYF.

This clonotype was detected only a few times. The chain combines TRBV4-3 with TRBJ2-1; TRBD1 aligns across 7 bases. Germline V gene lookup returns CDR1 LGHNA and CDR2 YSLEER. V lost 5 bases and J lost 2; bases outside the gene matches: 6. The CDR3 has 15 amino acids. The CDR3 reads CASSYGQVPYNEQFF. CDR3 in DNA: TGCGCCAGCAGCTATGGACAGGTACCCTACAATGAGCAGTTCTTC.

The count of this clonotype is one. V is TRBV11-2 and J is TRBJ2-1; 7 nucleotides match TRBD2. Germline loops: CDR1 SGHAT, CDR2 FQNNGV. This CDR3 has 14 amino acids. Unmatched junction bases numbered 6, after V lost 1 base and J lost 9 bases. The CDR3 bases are TGTGCCAGCAGCTTAGCGGGACCGGGGGGTGAGCAGTTCTTC. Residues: CASSLAGPGGEQFF.